This TCR beta chain was found in a study of T cell repertoires in cytomegalovirus infection. This clonotype was observed a few times. Its target is not known. Germline CDR1 and CDR2: SEHNR and FQNEAQ (reference sequence). This CDR3 comprises 14 residues. V lost 5 bases and J lost 9, with 14 bases in between. MiXCR, run by TCRdb on the reads, gives a single entry per CDR3 protein. Here the sample spans about 70,000 distinct CDR3 sequences, 20% to 25% being singletons. The starting material was CD8+ T cells from cultured PBMCs, obtained from culture after CMV antigen stimulation. The chain combines TRBV7-9 with TRBJ1-6; D might be TRBD1 (6 bases). The clonotype was recovered from a human donor in good health (CMV status not recorded). Some clones in this sample may be carry-over from other donors' samples. CDR3 sequence (DNA): TGTGCCAGCAGCCCCGGACAGCTGGGTTCACCCCTCCACTTT. This encodes CASSPGQLGSPLHF.